This T cell receptor (beta chain) is from a study of OX40 agonist ivuxolimab in advanced cancers. Study results and caveats: Blood T cells, both CD4+ and CD8+, expanded clonally by week 6 at 0.1 to 3.0 mg/kg.

The germline gives CDR1 SGHAT, CDR2 FQNNGV. CDR3 length equals 16 residues. V lost 5 bases to trimming and J lost 3 bases, with 18 bases between them. The repertoire was sequenced with immunoSEQ multiplex PCR; TCRdb's copy has only in-frame clones and lacks some. The sample carries 80,000 or so clones, over 85% recorded once. Remarks on this clone: No antigen is known for it.

The sample here was CD4+ or CD8+ T cells sorted from blood, taken in a trial of the OX40 agonist ivuxolimab. The receptor was derived from an adult with an advanced solid tumor such as melanoma, head and neck, liver or kidney cancer. This chain joins TRBV11-2 and TRBJ2-3; no reliable D call. CDR3 residues: CASSQERTSQTDTQYF. CDR3 coding DNA: TGTGCCAGCAGCCAAGAACGGACCTCACAGACAGATACGCAGTATTTT.